This TCR beta chain comes out of a study of CD8 T cells in Susac syndrome. A note on this clonotype: Its antigen is not known.

This CDR3 spans 16 amino acids. Germline V gives CDR1 SGDLS, CDR2 YYNGEE. V was shortened by 0 bases and J by 3 bases, with 16 bases between the two germline ends. RNA, at about 0.45 to 1 ug, was reverse transcribed with random hexamers. The amplification used immunoSEQ multiplex PCR on TCR beta CDR3; it spanned 54 Vbeta and 13 Jbeta. Using its own MiXCR run on the immunoSEQ multiplex PCR reads, TCRdb lists one record per CDR3 protein. The table lists about 210,000 distinct CDR3 sequences, 95% of them singletons. TCR beta sequencing was performed on blood CD8+ and CD4+ T cells. General study results and limits: The study recognized that the number of individuals in its TCR sequencing and HLA analysis was relatively small.

Sample: CD4+ T cells from PBMCs. This clonotype was sampled from a human donor with multiple sclerosis. The chain couples TRBV9 to TRBJ2-7, with no clear D. CDR3 DNA: TGTGCCAGCAGCGTAGGATTGCGGACGATAGACTACGAGCAGTACTTC. Translated: CASSVGLRTIDYEQYF.